These 5 T cell receptor beta chains came from one sample sequenced in a study of T cells after posttransplantation cyclophosphamide. Produced via immunoSEQ multiplex PCR; TCRdb's table is partial and in-frame only. This table has some 54,000 clones, around 94% appearing once. The sample comprised PBMCs. The receptor source for this set is a woman aged 25 to 39 in good health and a related stem cell transplant donor.

This chain joins TRBV19 and TRBJ2-1, with 9 bases matching TRBD1. V shed 5 bases, J shed 10 bases, and the junction held 12 bases outside the gene matches. The length of the CDR3 is 15 residues. Germline CDR1 and CDR2: LNHDA and SQIVND (reference sequence). CDR3 DNA: TGTGCCAGTAGTGTCCTCGGGACAGGGTTGAACGAGCAGTTCTTC. It yields the protein CASSVLGTGLNEQFF.

V and J are TRBV30 and TRBJ1-4; possible D gene TRBD1, 5 bases. V lost 3 bases to trimming and J lost 4 bases, with 12 bases between them. The CDR3 is 14 residues long. Germline V gene data show CDR1 as GTSNPN and CDR2 as SVGIG (reference sequence). The CDR3 spells CAWSAGRVNEKLFF. CDR3 in DNA: TGTGCCTGGAGCGCAGGGAGGGTTAATGAAAAACTGTTTTTT. Supplemented by reference TRBV30 and TRBJ1-4, the full variable domain reads SQTIHQWPATLVQPVGSPLSLECTVEGTSNPNLYWYRQAAGRGLQLLFYSVGIGQISSEVPQNLSASRPQDRQFILSSKKLLLSDSGFYLCAWSAGRVNEKLFFGSGTQLSVL.

V is TRBV21-1 and J is TRBJ1-1. TRBV21-1 is classified as a pseudogene. This CDR3 region has 16 residues. The CDR3 sequence is CASSLPLATQFTEAFF. In DNA, the CDR3 is TGTGCCAGCAGTCTACCGCTAGCTACACAATTCACTGAAGCTTTCTTT.

The V gene is TRBV4-1, the J gene TRBJ1-2; maybe TRBD1 (6 bases). Trimming stripped 3 bases from V and 2 bases from J, with 16 bases between. Germline lookup yields CDR1 MGHRA and CDR2 YSYEKL. This CDR3 comprises 16 residues. The CDR3 loop is CASSHPPTGRNYGYTF. The CDR3 DNA is TGCGCCAGCAGCCACCCACCGACAGGCCGAAACTATGGCTACACCTTC.

This chain joins TRBV5-5 and TRBJ2-3, with D perhaps matching TRBD1 (5 bases). CDR3 length: 14 residues. Germline V gene sequence: CDR1 SGHKS, CDR2 YYEKEE (reference sequence). V lost 3 bases and J lost 3, with 11 bases in between. CDR3 nucleotide sequence: TGTGCCAGCAGCTCTCTAAAGGGGACAGATACGCAGTATTTT. Translation gives CASSSLKGTDTQYF.